The rows below give T cell receptor beta chains drawn from one sample of a study of cytomegalovirus exposure and HLA in healthy donors. This table comes from immunoSEQ multiplex PCR, and its TCRdb copy is limited to in-frame clones, with some not included. The sample lists 110,000 to 150,000 clones; about three quarters were seen once. Sequenced input: PBMCs. All receptors derive from a woman in her 30s in good health and CMV-seronegative. CDR3s include the opening cysteine and the closing phenylalanine or tryptophan. Each record gives: clone size, J gene, V gene, D gene, CDR3 protein, CDR3 DNA. The D gene is left open where the match is weak. Clone size appears in some rows only: once, few, many, or a class for an expanded clone.

>.|TRBJ2-7|TRBV5-4|TRBD2
CASSLAPLAGGHEQYF
TGTGCCAGCAGCTTGGCCCCTCTGGCGGGGGGGCACGAGCAGTACTTC
>few|TRBJ2-3|TRBV5-4|TRBD2
CASSSKAGRTDTQYF
TGTGCCAGCAGCTCGAAAGCGGGGCGCACAGATACGCAGTATTTT
>few|TRBJ2-5|TRBV28|TRBD2
CASSLTSGGQETQYF
TGTGCCAGCAGTCTTACTAGCGGGGGTCAAGAGACCCAGTACTTC
>.|TRBJ2-5|TRBV7-9|.
CASSLGAIPQYF
TGTGCCAGCAGCTTAGGGGCCATACCCCAGTACTTC
>.|TRBJ2-7|TRBV12-5|TRBD1
CASGSHRGRVSYEQYF
TGTGCTAGTGGTTCCCACAGGGGGCGGGTGTCCTACGAGCAGTACTTC
>.|TRBJ2-5|TRBV7-9|TRBD2
CASSLVGLAGGRGETQYF
TGTGCCAGCAGCTTAGTAGGACTAGCGGGGGGTCGAGGAGAGACCCAGTACTTC
>.|TRBJ1-1|TRBV30|.
CACLPRGTEAFF
TGTGCCTGCCTCCCTAGGGGCACTGAAGCTTTCTTT
>.|TRBJ1-1|TRBV30|TRBD1
CAWIARDRVRTEAFF
TGTGCCTGGATTGCCCGGGACAGGGTACGCACTGAAGCTTTCTTT
>.|TRBJ1-6|TRBV28|.
CASIRTPGSPLHF
TGTGCCAGCATCAGGACTCCTGGCTCACCCCTCCACTTT
>.|TRBJ1-1|TRBV27|.
CASSWLGGTEAFF
TGTGCCAGCAGTTGGTTAGGGGGCACTGAAGCTTTCTTT
>.|TRBJ2-7|TRBV4-3|TRBD1
CASSQDGTGGSYEQYF
TGCGCCAGCAGCCAAGATGGGACAGGGGGGTCCTACGAGCAGTACTTC
>once|TRBJ1-5|TRBV2|TRBD1
CASSTQTGWQPQHF
TGTGCCAGCAGTACCCAGACAGGGTGGCAGCCCCAGCATTTT
>.|TRBJ2-1|TRBV29-1|TRBD2
CSFPGLAGSYNEQFF
TGCAGCTTCCCGGGACTAGCGGGTTCCTACAATGAGCAGTTCTTC
>few|TRBJ1-6|TRBV6-1|.
CASSEVGGANSPLHF
TGTGCCAGCAGTGAAGTAGGGGGGGCGAATTCACCCCTCCACTTT
>.|TRBJ2-5|TRBV7-2|TRBD2
CASSLYASGVQETQYF
TGTGCCAGCAGCTTATATGCTAGCGGGGTTCAAGAGACCCAGTACTTC
>.|TRBJ1-6|TRBV6-4|.
CASSDQGIGSPLHF
TGTGCCAGCAGTGACCAGGGTATAGGTTCACCCCTCCACTTT
>.|TRBJ1-4|TRBV5-6|.
CASSLYTGFANEKLFF
TGTGCCAGCAGCTTGTACACAGGGTTTGCTAATGAAAAACTGTTTTTT